Below, 17 T cell receptor beta chains from the same sample are listed, as sequenced in a study of cytomegalovirus exposure and HLA in healthy donors. The PCR was carried out with 60 Vbeta primers and 13 Jbeta primers. Method: immunoSEQ multiplex PCR; TCRdb's copy keeps in-frame clones and lacks some. Among 95,000 to 130,000 clones listed, about 76% were seen once. Specimen: PBMCs. All receptors derive from a woman in her twenties or thirties in good health and CMV-seronegative.

The chain has TRBV20-1 and TRBJ1-2, with unresolved D. V lost 3 bases and J 6 bases, leaving 5 bases between the germline ends. This CDR3 comprises 10 residues. The germline CDR1 and CDR2 sequences are DFQATT and SNEGSKA (reference sequence). The CDR3 region is CSARVDGYTF. CDR3 bases: TGCAGTGCTAGGGTAGATGGCTACACCTTC.

There are a few counts of this clone. The chain combines TRBV6-1 with TRBJ1-6; TRBD1 might be the D (5 bases). V was shortened by 7 bases and J by 5 bases, with 15 bases between the two germline ends. Germline CDR1 is MNHNS and CDR2 is SASEGT. The CDR3 contains 15 residues. The CDR3 loop reads CASITAWGDNSPLHF. CDR3 bases: TGTGCCAGCATTACGGCGTGGGGCGATAATTCACCCCTCCACTTT.

V usage is TRBV4-3 and J usage is TRBJ1-6; the match to TRBD1 covers 9 bases. The CDR3 totals 16 residues. Looked up from germline, CDR1 is LGHNA and CDR2 is YSLEER. With V trimmed by 0 bases and J by 6 bases, 3 bases remained unmatched. CDR3 DNA: TGCGCCAGCAGCCAAGAACGGGACAGGGCTAATTCACCCCTCCACTTT. This codes for CASSQERDRANSPLHF.

This clone is a singleton in its sample. The genes are TRBV6-6 and TRBJ2-5; 14 bases align to TRBD2. Trimming at V came to 6 bases and at J to 4 bases, leaving 4 bases not matched to a gene. CDR1 MNHNY and CDR2 SVGAGI come from the germline V gene (reference sequence). The length of the CDR3 is 15 residues. The CDR3, as DNA: TGTGCCAGCAGCCGGGGACTAGCGGGAGTAGAGACCCAGTACTTC. It yields the protein CASSRGLAGVETQYF.

The rearrangement joins TRBV7-2 to TRBJ1-1, with D possibly matching TRBD1 (5 bases). Trimming removed 3 bases from V and 4 bases from J, with 12 bases in between. From germline, CDR1 is SGHTA and CDR2 FQGNSA. CDR3 length equals 14 residues. CDR3 region: CASSFIGRGTEAFF. In DNA, the CDR3 is TGTGCCAGCAGCTTCATTGGGAGGGGCACTGAAGCTTTCTTT.

The genes are TRBV5-1 and TRBJ2-2; perhaps TRBD2 as D (7 bases). Germline loops: CDR1 SGHRS, CDR2 YFSETQ. V was clipped by 4 bases and J by 3 bases, with 19 bases between them. The CDR3 spans 17 residues. In DNA form, the CDR3 reads TGCGCCAGCAGCCCCCGGGGGGCAGGGGCGGACACCGGGGAGCTGTTTTTT. Translating it yields CASSPRGAGADTGELFF.

V gene TRBV7-8 combines with J gene TRBJ1-2, with 10 bases that match TRBD1. Germline-derived CDR1 and CDR2 are SGHVS and FQNEAQ. Unmatched junction bases numbered 12, after V lost 0 bases and J lost 5 bases. This CDR3 is built from 18 residues. The DNA for the CDR3 is TGTGCCAGCAGCTTAGCGGTCGGGGGACAGGGGTTTTGGTATGGCTACACCTTC. The encoded protein is CASSLAVGGQGFWYGYTF.

The chain recombines TRBV5-6 with TRBJ1-5; D unclear. Germline CDR1 reads SGHDT; CDR2 reads YYEEEE. The CDR3 extends over 12 amino acids. The germline V and J ends were trimmed by 2 bases and 6 bases, with 6 bases remaining between them. The CDR3 region has the DNA TGTGCCAGCAGCTTTGAGGGTCAGCCCCAGCATTTT. This translates into CASSFEGQPQHF.

The rearrangement joins TRBV7-9 to TRBJ2-7, with D perhaps TRBD2 (5 bases). This CDR3 contains 13 residues. V was pared by 1 base and J by 6 bases, with 10 bases between. From germline, CDR1 is SEHNR and CDR2 FQNEAQ (reference sequence). CDR3: CASSLDHGGEQYF. The CDR3 coding sequence is TGTGCCAGCAGCTTAGACCACGGAGGCGAGCAGTACTTC. The variable domain in full, completed from reference TRBV7-9 and TRBJ2-7, reads DTGVSQNPRHKITKRGQNVTFRCDPISEHNRLYWYRQTLGQGPEFLTYFQNEAQLEKSRLLSDRFSAERPKGSFSTLEIQRTEQGDSAMYLCASSLDHGGEQYFGPGTRLTVT.

The rearrangement joins TRBV18 to TRBJ1-2, with D perhaps matching TRBD1 (5 bases). V lost 3 bases and J 3 bases, leaving 8 bases between the germline ends. Germline V gene lookup returns CDR1 KGHSH and CDR2 LQKENI. CDR3 length: 13 residues. DNA for the CDR3: TGTGCCAGCTCACCCGAGACAGACTATGGCTACACCTTC. Protein: CASSPETDYGYTF.

This chain links TRBV6-4 with TRBJ2-2, with TRBD1 as a possible D gene (6 bases). The CDR3 length is 14 residues. Germline V gene data show CDR1 as MRHNA and CDR2 as SNTAGT. V was pared by 3 bases and J by 6 bases, with 11 bases between. The CDR3 DNA reads as TGTGCCAGCAGTGAAAGGGACACGCCCGGGGAGCTGTTTTTT. It codes for CASSERDTPGELFF.

The chain is built from TRBV28 and TRBJ1-5, with 9 positions matching TRBD1. The CDR3 is made up of 18 amino acids. The V and J ends lost 4 bases and 6 bases, in that order; junction bases with no gene match: 16. Germline V lookup: CDR1 MDHEN, CDR2 SYDVKM. The CDR3 is CASSSYLNTGGWGQPQHF. The CDR3 coding sequence is TGTGCCAGCAGTTCCTACCTAAATACAGGGGGCTGGGGTCAGCCCCAGCATTTT.

The V call is TRBV27, the J call TRBJ2-5; no reliable D call. V lost 5 bases, J lost 4 bases, and 14 bases lay in between. CDR3 size: 14 residues. Germline values: CDR1 MNHEY, CDR2 SMNVEV (reference sequence). This CDR3 is CASSPLLSGETQYF. In DNA form, the CDR3 reads TGTGCCAGCAGTCCCCTGCTAAGTGGAGAGACCCAGTACTTC.

This clone has just one count. The chain's CDR3 is CASSLAGGRGDTQYF. CDR3 sequence (DNA): TGCGCCAGCAGCTTGGCGGGCGGGAGAGGGGATACGCAGTATTTT. The genes are TRBV5-1 and TRBJ2-3; 7 nucleotides agree with TRBD2. This CDR3 is 15 amino acids long. Per the germline V gene, CDR1 is SGHRS and CDR2 is YFSETQ. J lost 6 bases, V lost 0 bases, and 7 bases had no gene match. The full variable domain, its missing parts supplied by reference TRBV5-1 and TRBJ2-3, is KAGVTQTPRYLIKTRGQQVTLSCSPISGHRSVSWYQQTPGQGLQFLFEYFSETQRNKGNFPGRFSGRQFSNSRSEMNVSTLELGDSALYLCASSLAGGRGDTQYFGPGTRLTVL.

The chain is built from TRBV15 and TRBJ2-5; the D gene is possibly TRBD2 (6 bases). The CDR3 is 13 amino acids. V lost 1 base, J lost 5 bases, and 8 bases lay in between. Germline-derived CDR1 and CDR2 are LNHNV and YYDKDF (reference sequence). The CDR3 loop reads CATSRAGAETQYF. As DNA, the CDR3 is TGTGCCACCAGCAGAGCGGGAGCGGAGACCCAGTACTTC. Supplemented by reference TRBV15 and TRBJ2-5, the full variable domain reads DAMVIQNPRYQVTQFGKPVTLSCSQTLNHNVMYWYQQKSSQAPKLLFHYYDKDFNNEADTPDNFQSRRPNTSFCFLDIRSPGLGDTAMYLCATSRAGAETQYFGPGTRLLVL.

V and J are TRBV13 and TRBJ2-5, with D perhaps matching TRBD2 (6 bases). Germline CDR1 reads PRHDT; CDR2 reads FYEKMQ (reference sequence). Trimming removed 5 bases at V and 4 bases at J, with 11 bases between. This CDR3 spans 13 amino acids. The CDR3 reads CASSPVRGETQYF. The CDR3 region has the DNA TGTGCCAGCAGCCCGGTGCGGGGAGAGACCCAGTACTTC. The whole variable domain, remainder taken from reference TRBV13 and TRBJ2-5, is AAGVIQSPRHLIKEKRETATLKCYPIPRHDTVYWYQQGPGQDPQFLISFYEKMQSDKGSIPDRFSAQQFSDYHSELNMSSLELGDSALYFCASSPVRGETQYFGPGTRLLVL.

The rearrangement joins TRBV2 to TRBJ2-7, with TRBD1 identical over 8 bases. The CDR3 runs 15 residues. Trimming at V came to 6 bases and at J to 0 bases, leaving 7 bases not matched to a gene. The germline CDR1 and CDR2 sequences are SNHLY and FYNNEI. CDR3 in DNA: TGTGCCAGCAGCGGAGACAGGGGAAGCTCCTACGAGCAGTACTTC. Encoded protein: CASSGDRGSSYEQYF.